What follows is one TCR beta chain and its context. Its antigen is not known. 60 Vbeta and 13 Jbeta primers were used in PCR. This table comes from immunoSEQ multiplex PCR, and its TCRdb copy is limited to in-frame clones, with some not included. The sample totals approximately 100,000 clones. The germline gives CDR1 SEHNR, CDR2 FQNEAQ (reference sequence). Deletions cut 3 bases from V and 2 bases from J, with 20 bases between. The CDR3 consists of 17 residues. This specimen belongs to a study of cytomegalovirus exposure and HLA in healthy donors. The study's findings and limits: For most TCR beta V segments, an earlier analysis put the productive rate at about 90% or about 30% of the time. Most TCR sequences were seen very rarely across donors, but some public TCRs occurred in many.

V gene TRBV7-9 combines with J gene TRBJ2-7, with a possible D match to TRBD2 (6 bases). Sequenced sample: PBMCs. The TCR sequence derives from a man aged 35-49 years in good health and CMV-seronegative. CDR3 sequence (DNA): TGTGCCAGCAGCTTGGGGGGTTGGGCTAGCGAGACCTACGAGCAGTACTTC. Encoded protein: CASSLGGWASETYEQYF. Full variable domain (missing parts from reference TRBV7-9 and TRBJ2-7): DTGVSQNPRHKITKRGQNVTFRCDPISEHNRLYWYRQTLGQGPEFLTYFQNEAQLEKSRLLSDRFSAERPKGSFSTLEIQRTEQGDSAMYLCASSLGGWASETYEQYFGPGTRLTVT.